The text below deals with one T cell receptor (beta chain). The clone's antigen remains unknown. One base away there is no much larger clone; base qualities are not given. This sample is part of a study of PD-L1 blockade in urothelial cancer (dated by TCRdb to about 2017). At the level of the whole study: All patients started therapy around 2014 and received atezolizumab 1,200 mg intravenously every 3 weeks. Durable clinical benefit was achieved by nine patients and was not achieved by 20 patients. An ECOG performance status of 0 or 1 was recorded for the patients, and 0 to 3 prior chemotherapy regimens had been received by the patients. In the same patients, whole exome sequencing and RNA sequencing of pretreatment tumors were performed in addition to TCR sequencing. Pretreatment tumor samples, along with matched peripheral blood collected serially before and after atezolizumab treatment, underwent TCR sequencing. Blood samples were analyzed 3 weeks after the start of treatment (second dose) and 6 weeks after the start of treatment. Blood samples yielded a median of roughly 140,000 T cells and tens of thousands of unique TCRs, with median clonality 0.080. Pretreatment blood TCR-seq was available for about 27 patients, at least one posttreatment blood collection was obtained for around 24 patients, and tumor TCR-seq was available for around 24 patients. Somatic, immune and clinical correlates of response to PD-L1 blockade with atezolizumab in urothelial cancer were the focus of an exploratory multi-omic analysis. Durable clinical benefit was defined as a progression-free survival longer than 6 months, and TCR features were additionally tested against progression-free survival and overall survival. About nine tenths of the roughly 29 patients were identified as males with urothelial cancer of bladder origin, and a prior smoking history was reported by 18 of 29 patients.

General findings and caveats noted by the study authors: A pretreatment peripheral blood TCR clonality below the median was linked to improved progression-free and overall survival. Because the sample size was small (n of about 29) and many of the analyses were exploratory, the results are meant to be hypothesis-generating. Patients with durable benefit showed greater expansion of tumor-associated TCR clones in peripheral blood 3 weeks after starting treatment (n = 22, p = 0.022).

CDR1 and CDR2, looked up from the germline V gene, are SGHRS and YFSETQ. The CDR3 measures 16 amino acids from cysteine to phenylalanine. The retained sequence is limited to the CDR3, 48 bases, with the frame set at the first base. From V the trimming removes 4 bases and from J it removes 3 bases, while the gene matches leave 10 bases of the junction unaccounted for. To estimate absolute template abundance from read counts, synthetic TCR analog templates were spiked into each PCR. The immunoSEQ assay used bias-controlled V and J gene primers to amplify TCRbeta CDR3 regions from genomic DNA. Rearranged TCRbeta segments were sequenced at approximately 20X coverage. The study's own analysis went as follows. Sequencing errors were corrected by clustering and CDR3s were annotated against IMGT to assign V, D and J genes. Only productive TCRbeta rearrangements were used in downstream analyses, excluding out-of-frame or stop-codon sequences. Clonality was computed as one minus Shannon entropy normalized by the log of the number of unique productive sequences. Fisher's exact test with Benjamini-Hochberg correction, at a threshold of adjusted p below 0.01, was used to find clones that differed between time points or between blood and tumor. TCRdb re-hosts the immuneACCESS table, in-frame sequences only. Its copies lack some clones; in the studies checked, an unresolved V gene accounts for under half of them, and the cause for the rest is not known. The V and J calls and clone size come from that table; D and trimming were worked out from the DNA. This sample is represented by 56,000 or so clones; 70% to 90% of them were singletons. Of the sample, less than 3% is held by the ten largest clones.

A cohort of around 29 patients with locally advanced or metastatic urothelial carcinoma, treated at Memorial Sloan Kettering on a trial protocol, was included. Peripheral blood mononuclear cells were collected pretreatment and during treatment, at between 1 and 8 total time points per patient. The Qiagen DNeasy Blood extraction kit was used to purify genomic DNA from total PBMCs and tumor samples. PBMCs were collected pretreatment and during treatment, and were isolated and stored as previously described. The specimen comprised PBMCs, sampled around atezolizumab (anti-PD-L1) treatment. The receptor was derived from a man in his fifties or sixties with urothelial cancer. The V gene is TRBV5-1 and the J gene is TRBJ2-7; 10 nucleotides in the junction match TRBD1. The nucleotide sequence is given as TGCGCCAGCAGCCCCGGGACAGGGGAGAGGGGCTACGAGCAGTACTTC. Translated, this gives CASSPGTGERGYEQYF.